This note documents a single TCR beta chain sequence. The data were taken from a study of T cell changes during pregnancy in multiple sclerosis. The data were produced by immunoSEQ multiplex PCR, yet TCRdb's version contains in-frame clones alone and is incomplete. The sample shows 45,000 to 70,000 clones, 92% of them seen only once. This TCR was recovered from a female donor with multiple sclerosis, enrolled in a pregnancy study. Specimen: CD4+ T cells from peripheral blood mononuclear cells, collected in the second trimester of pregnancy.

CDR3 amino acids: CAISESDRPTNYGYTF. The CDR3 DNA is TGTGCCATCAGTGAGTCGGACAGGCCAACTAACTATGGCTACACCTTC. The chain employs TRBV10-3 and TRBJ1-2; the match to TRBD1 covers 7 bases. Germline CDR1 reads ENHRY; CDR2 reads SYGVKD. The CDR3 length is 16 residues. Trimming removed 0 bases from V and 0 bases from J; junction bases left unmatched: 4.